Included here is one T cell receptor (beta chain) sequence, with context. Its antigen remains unidentified. The CDR3 totals 17 residues. Trimming stripped 4 bases from V and 0 bases from J, with 16 bases between. CDR1 is LGHNA and CDR2 is YSLEER in the germline V gene. The data originate from a study of cytomegalovirus exposure and HLA in healthy donors. The study's findings and limits: The authors enumerated over 150 TCR beta chains as linked to cytomegalovirus. Among CMV-associated TCR beta chains, most appeared HLA-restricted in a later analysis.

The PCR had 60 Vbeta and 13 Jbeta primers. The data were produced by immunoSEQ multiplex PCR, yet TCRdb's version contains in-frame clones alone and is incomplete. The profile shows 150,000 to 180,000 clones, roughly 80% of them singletons. The sample comprised PBMCs. The chain joins TRBV4-3 to TRBJ1-3; D is possibly TRBD1 (6 bases). The source of this sequence is a woman in her fifties or sixties in good health and CMV-seropositive. CDR3 DNA sequence: TGCGCCAGCAGCCTGGGGTCCGGGACACTCTCTGGAAACACCATATATTTT. Its protein is CASSLGSGTLSGNTIYF.